Listed below are T cell receptor beta chains from one sample, sequenced in a study of blood T cell repertoires in COVID-19. Here immunoSEQ multiplex PCR was the method, and the copy in TCRdb shows in-frame clones only, minus some. The profile shows 300,000 to 350,000 clones, roughly 90% of them singletons. What was sequenced was PBMCs or T cells enriched from blood (not recorded which). The receptors derive from a woman under 40 who had been exposed to COVID-19. Each CDR3 is given with its conserved first and last residue. A D gene is named only where the DNA matches it firmly. Size tells how often a clone was seen (once, few, many) or the class of an expanded clone, and some rows leave it out.

v_gene	abundance	j_gene	d_gene	CDR3nt	CDR3aa
TRBV4-1	NA	TRBJ2-1	NA	TGCGCCAGCAGCCAAGCGCCTCTAAACTACAATGAGCAGTTCTTC	CASSQAPLNYNEQFF
TRBV5-6	NA	TRBJ2-2	NA	TGTGCCAGCCGACTGGGGCCGTTGGGGACCGGGGAGCTGTTTTTT	CASRLGPLGTGELFF
TRBV7-6	once	TRBJ2-5	TRBD2	TGTGCCAGCAGTTACGGACTAGCCCCATCCCAACGGACCCAGTACTTC	CASSYGLAPSQRTQYF
TRBV27	NA	TRBJ1-6	NA	TGTGCCAGCAGTTTACCCAGGTTAAATTCACCCCTCCACTTT	CASSLPRLNSPLHF
TRBV18	NA	TRBJ1-2	TRBD1	TGTGCCAGCTCACCCGGGACAGGGAACGACTATGGCTACACCTTC	CASSPGTGNDYGYTF
TRBV7-8	NA	TRBJ1-6	NA	TGTGCCAGCAGTTCACCAGGGGATTCACCCCTCCACTTT	CASSSPGDSPLHF
TRBV4-1	NA	TRBJ1-4	TRBD1	TGCGCCAGCAGCCCGTACCACAGGGGTAATGAAAAACTGTTTTTT	CASSPYHRGNEKLFF
TRBV5-1	NA	TRBJ1-4	TRBD1	TGCGCCAGCAGCCCATGGACAGGAAGGACAACTAATGAAAAACTGTTTTTT	CASSPWTGRTTNEKLFF
TRBV19	NA	TRBJ1-5	TRBD1	TGTGCCAGTACTCCCCCTCCAAGGACAGGGGATAGCAATCAGCCCCAGCATTTT	CASTPPPRTGDSNQPQHF
TRBV19	NA	TRBJ2-1	NA	TGTGCCAGTAGTCCGGGACACCAAAGCTCCTACAATGAGCAGTTCTTC	CASSPGHQSSYNEQFF
TRBV5-4	once	TRBJ2-3	NA	TGTGCCAGCAGCTTATCTCTCGGTGCGCAGTATTTT	CASSLSLGAQYF
TRBV2	NA	TRBJ2-1	TRBD2	TGTGCCAGCAGTTACCATAGCGGGGATGAGCAGTTCTTC	CASSYHSGDEQFF
TRBV11-2	NA	TRBJ2-1	TRBD1	TGTGCCAGCAGCCTAAGTCGACAGGGGGGTCGTAATGAGCAGTTCTTC	CASSLSRQGGRNEQFF
TRBV9	NA	TRBJ1-2	NA	TGTGCCAGCAGCGGTGGACAGGGCTACACCTTC	CASSGGQGYTF
TRBV10-3	NA	TRBJ1-4	NA	TGTGCCATCAGTGAGCAGGGGCGCTTAGCAAGTGAAAAACTGTTTTTT	CAISEQGRLASEKLFF
TRBV21-1	few	TRBJ1-6	NA	TGTGCCAGCACCCCAGACAGGCCAAATTCACCCCTCCACTTT	CASTPDRPNSPLHF
TRBV11-2	NA	TRBJ1-3	NA	TGTGCCAGCAGCCCTTCGTTCGGTAGCTCTGGAAACACCATATATTTT	CASSPSFGSSGNTIYF
TRBV9	NA	TRBJ1-1	NA	TGTGCCAGCAGCGTAGGGGCCCTGAACACTGAAGCTTTCTTT	CASSVGALNTEAFF
TRBV2	NA	TRBJ1-1	NA	TGTGCCAGCAGTGAGGAAAGGGGTGGCACTGAAGCTTTCTTT	CASSEERGGTEAFF
TRBV27	NA	TRBJ2-3	TRBD2	TGTGCCAGCAGTTTCCTGACTAGCGGGGCAGATACGCAGTATTTT	CASSFLTSGADTQYF
TRBV5-6	NA	TRBJ2-3	TRBD1	TGTGCCAGCAGCTATTACGGGACAGACACAGATACGCAGTATTTT	CASSYYGTDTDTQYF
TRBV15	NA	TRBJ1-5	TRBD1	TGTGCCACCGACATCGACGGGGGACAGGACAATCAGCCCCAGCATTTT	CATDIDGGQDNQPQHF
TRBV2	NA	TRBJ1-5	NA	TGTGCCAGCAGTGACTCGGAAACAGGCTGGGACAATCAGCCCCAGCATTTT	CASSDSETGWDNQPQHF
TRBV15	NA	TRBJ1-2	NA	TGTGCCACCAGCAGAGACCACATCTATGGCTACACCTTC	CATSRDHIYGYTF
TRBV7-2	NA	TRBJ2-4	TRBD2	TGTGCCAGCAGCTTTGATAGGACTAGCGGGGAGAACAAAAACATTCAGTACTTC	CASSFDRTSGENKNIQYF
TRBV5-8	NA	TRBJ1-5	NA	TGTGCCAGCAGCTTGGCCCTACAGCCCCAGCATTTT	CASSLALQPQHF
TRBV9	NA	TRBJ1-2	NA	TGTGCCAGCAGCGTAGAGTCGGTAAACTATGGCTACACCTTC	CASSVESVNYGYTF
TRBV5-3	NA	TRBJ1-2	TRBD1	TGTGCCAGAAGCTTGGACAGGGGTTATGATGGCTACACCTTC	CARSLDRGYDGYTF
TRBV7-6	once	TRBJ1-2	NA	TGTGCCAGCACCCCTCTTCGACTTATCACCTTC	CASTPLRLITF
TRBV24-1	NA	TRBJ2-1	NA	TGTGCCACCAACAGCGGCGCTTACAATGAGCAGTTCTTC	CATNSGAYNEQFF
TRBV18	NA	TRBJ1-1	NA	TGTGCCAGCTCACCTAGACAGGACTGGGGCACTGAAGCTTTCTTT	CASSPRQDWGTEAFF
TRBV3-1/TRBV3-2	NA	TRBJ2-5	TRBD1	TGTGCCAGCAGCCCCGGGACAGGGGCTTGGGAGACCCAGTACTTC	CASSPGTGAWETQYF